Each of the 14 T cell receptor beta chains below was sequenced from the same sample in a study of cytomegalovirus exposure and HLA in healthy donors. Primers for the PCR totalled 60 Vbeta and 13 Jbeta. The protocol was immunoSEQ multiplex PCR, while the TCRdb copy is restricted to in-frame clones and leaves out a portion. Among some 98,000 clones listed, around 67% were seen once. The source material was PBMCs. These TCRs come from a man aged 50 or older in good health and CMV-seronegative.

The chain links TRBV4-3 to TRBJ2-5; the match to TRBD1 covers 11 bases. TRBJ2-7 matches the DNA end more closely, so the J call is doubtful. The CDR3 contains 15 residues. CDR1 is LGHNA and CDR2 is YSLEER in the germline V gene. The CDR3 coding sequence is TGCGCCAGCAGCCAAGGGACAGGGGGCGACTACGAGCAGTACTTC. Protein: CASSQGTGGDYEQYF.

The rearrangement links TRBV9 to TRBJ2-1; 7 bases are shared with TRBD1. The CDR3 totals 14 residues. Trimming took 0 bases from V and 3 from J; bases not matched to a gene: 0. CDR1 and CDR2 (germline): SGDLS, YYNGEE. CDR3 coding DNA: TGTGCCAGCAGCGTAGGGGACAGCTACAATGAGCAGTTCTTC. Translation: CASSVGDSYNEQFF. Using reference TRBV9 and TRBJ2-1 for the parts outside the CDR3, the full variable domain is DSGVTQTPKHLITATGQRVTLRCSPRSGDLSVYWYQQSLDQGLQFLIQYYNGEERAKGNILERFSAQQFPDLHSELNLSSLELGDSALYFCASSVGDSYNEQFFGPGTRLTVL.

A word on this clone: At the DNA level, this CDR3 is encoded by other sequences in the same sample as well. V and J are TRBV5-4 and TRBJ2-7; 9 nucleotides match TRBD1. This CDR3 comprises 14 residues. The J segment lost 1 base and the V segment lost 4 bases, leaving 3 bases of the junction unmatched. Germline CDR1 is SGHNT and CDR2 is YYREEE (reference sequence). DNA for the CDR3: TGTGCCAGCAGCCCGGGACAGGGATCCTACGAGCAGTACTTC. Its translation: CASSPGQGSYEQYF.

This chain links TRBV2 with TRBJ2-3; D is perhaps TRBD2 (5 bases). The V gene lost 5 bases and the J gene lost 0 bases, with 9 bases spanning the gap. This CDR3 contains 14 residues. The germline gives CDR1 SNHLY, CDR2 FYNNEI. The CDR3 loop is CASSRGISTDTQYF. As DNA, the CDR3 is TGTGCCAGCAGTCGAGGGATAAGCACAGATACGCAGTATTTT.

This clone was detected only a few times. This chain connects TRBV7-3 to TRBJ2-1; a possible D gene is TRBD2 (6 bases). The V gene lost 2 bases and the J gene lost 7 bases, with 15 bases spanning the gap. The germline V gene encodes CDR1 SGHTA and CDR2 FQGTGA. This CDR3 spans 15 amino acids. CDR3 sequence: CASSLPGANANEQFF. The CDR3 coding sequence is TGTGCCAGCAGCTTACCGGGAGCTAATGCAAATGAGCAGTTCTTC.

In this sample, this clone turned up a few times. J is TRBJ1-1 and V is TRBV28; D not resolved. Germline V lookup: CDR1 MDHEN, CDR2 SYDVKM. The CDR3 totals 13 residues. V lost 3 bases to trimming and J lost 6 bases, with 11 bases between them. The CDR3 bases are TGTGCCAGCAGTTTTCGGCCCCGGGCTGAAGCTTTCTTT. It translates to CASSFRPRAEAFF.

The rearrangement links TRBV10-3 to TRBJ1-2; TRBD1 might be the D (6 bases). CDR3 length: 14 residues. V dropped 4 bases and J dropped 3 bases, with 12 bases sitting between them. The V gene's germline CDR1 is ENHRY and CDR2 SYGVKD. The CDR3 DNA is TGTGCCATCAGTGGCAGGGGCTTCGACTATGGCTACACCTTC. This codes for CAISGRGFDYGYTF.

The genes are TRBV21-1 and TRBJ2-7; the table assigns TRBD1, which was not confirmed against the DNA. TRBV21-1 is described as a pseudogene. CDR3 length equals 13 residues. The CDR3, as DNA: TGTGCCAGCAGCACCCCTGACAGCTACGAGCAGTACTTC. It specifies CASSTPDSYEQYF.

This chain uses TRBV7-9 with TRBJ2-1, with 9 positions matching TRBD1. V was pared by 5 bases and J by 5 bases, with 7 bases of the junction left unmatched. The CDR3 contains 15 residues. The germline V gene encodes CDR1 SEHNR and CDR2 FQNEAQ (reference sequence). The CDR3 DNA follows: TGTGCCAGCAGCCGACTAAGGGACAGGGACAATGAGCAGTTCTTC. Its translation: CASSRLRDRDNEQFF.

V is TRBV4-1 and J is TRBJ1-1; 7 bases map to TRBD1. J gave up 1 base and V 3 bases, and 8 bases lay outside the gene matches. This CDR3 comprises 16 residues. The V gene's germline CDR1 is MGHRA and CDR2 YSYEKL. The CDR3: CASSHPRGQENTEAFF. The CDR3, as DNA: TGCGCCAGCAGCCACCCCCGTGGACAGGAGAACACTGAAGCTTTCTTT.

The V gene is TRBV2, the J gene TRBJ2-7; TRBD2 agrees at 15 bases. The CDR3 has 17 residues. The germline V gene encodes CDR1 SNHLY and CDR2 FYNNEI. J lost 6 bases, V lost 5 bases, and 11 bases had no gene match. CDR3 sequence: CASSPAGLAGGPGEQYF. CDR3 sequence (DNA): TGTGCCAGCAGTCCCGCCGGACTAGCGGGAGGGCCTGGCGAGCAGTACTTC.

The chain has TRBV11-2 and TRBJ2-5; D is possibly TRBD2 (6 bases). In germline, CDR1 is SGHAT, CDR2 FQNNGV. The germline V and J ends were trimmed by 3 bases and 2 bases, with 10 bases remaining between them. The CDR3 is made up of 14 amino acids. For the CDR3, the DNA is TGTGCCAGCAGCTTGGGGACTGTTCAAGAGACCCAGTACTTC. Protein sequence: CASSLGTVQETQYF.

This chain uses TRBV2 with TRBJ1-2; TRBD1 agrees at 7 bases. Germline CDR1 and CDR2: SNHLY and FYNNEI. This CDR3 comprises 12 residues. J was trimmed by 5 bases and V by 6 bases; bases with no gene match: 3. The CDR3 coding sequence is TGTGCCAGCAGGCCCAGGGGGTATGGCTACACCTTC. Translating gives CASRPRGYGYTF.

J is TRBJ1-5 and V is TRBV28, with D perhaps matching TRBD1 (5 bases). The CDR3 contains 13 residues. Trimming took off 10 bases at V and 5 bases at J, with 15 bases between the two ends. Per the germline V gene, CDR1 is MDHEN and CDR2 is SYDVKM. CDR3 nucleotides: TGTGCCATCCGAGACAGCGTCGATCAGCCCCAGCATTTT. Its translation: CAIRDSVDQPQHF.